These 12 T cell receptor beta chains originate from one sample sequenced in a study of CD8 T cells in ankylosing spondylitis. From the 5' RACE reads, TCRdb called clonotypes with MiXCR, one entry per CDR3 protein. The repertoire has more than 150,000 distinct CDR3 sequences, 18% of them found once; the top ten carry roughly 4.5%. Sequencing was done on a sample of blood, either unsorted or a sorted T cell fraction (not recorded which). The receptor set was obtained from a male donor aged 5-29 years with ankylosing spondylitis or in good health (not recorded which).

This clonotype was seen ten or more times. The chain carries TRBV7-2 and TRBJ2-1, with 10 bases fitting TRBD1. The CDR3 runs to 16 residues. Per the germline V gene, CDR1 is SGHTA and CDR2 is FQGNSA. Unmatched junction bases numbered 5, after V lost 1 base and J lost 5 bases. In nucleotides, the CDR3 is TGTGCCAGCAGCTTAGAGGGACAGGGGATAAACAATGAGCAGTTCTTC. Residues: CASSLEGQGINNEQFF.

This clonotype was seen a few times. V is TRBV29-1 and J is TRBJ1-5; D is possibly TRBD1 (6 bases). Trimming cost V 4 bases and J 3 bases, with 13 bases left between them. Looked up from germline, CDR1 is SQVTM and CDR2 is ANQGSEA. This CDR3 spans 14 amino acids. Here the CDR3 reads CSVVAGANNQPQHF. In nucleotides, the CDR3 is TGCAGCGTTGTAGCGGGGGCGAACAATCAGCCCCAGCATTTT.

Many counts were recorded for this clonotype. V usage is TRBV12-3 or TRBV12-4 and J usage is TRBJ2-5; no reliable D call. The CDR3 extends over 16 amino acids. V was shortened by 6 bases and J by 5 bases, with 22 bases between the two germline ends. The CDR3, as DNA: TGTGCCAGCAGCCTTTCGGTCGGGCTAGGTGGGGAGACCCAGTACTTC. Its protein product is CASSLSVGLGGETQYF.

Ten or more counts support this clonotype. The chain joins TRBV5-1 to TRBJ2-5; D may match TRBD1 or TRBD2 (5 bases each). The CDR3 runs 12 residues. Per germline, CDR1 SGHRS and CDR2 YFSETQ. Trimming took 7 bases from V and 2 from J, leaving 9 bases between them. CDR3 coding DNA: TGCGCCAGCCAGAGGGGTCAAGAGACCCAGTACTTC. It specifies CASQRGQETQYF.

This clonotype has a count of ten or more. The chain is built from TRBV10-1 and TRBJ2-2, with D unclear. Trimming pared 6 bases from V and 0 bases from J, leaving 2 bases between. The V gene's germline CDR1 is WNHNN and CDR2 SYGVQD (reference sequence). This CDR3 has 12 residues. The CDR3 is CASRTNTGELFF. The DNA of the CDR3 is TGCGCCAGCAGGACGAACACCGGGGAGCTGTTTTTT.

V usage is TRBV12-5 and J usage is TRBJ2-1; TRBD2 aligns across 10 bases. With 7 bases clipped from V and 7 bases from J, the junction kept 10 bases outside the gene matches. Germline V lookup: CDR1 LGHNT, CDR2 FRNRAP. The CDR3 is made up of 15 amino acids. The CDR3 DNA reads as TGTGCTAGTGCTCAGGGGCTAGCGGGAGAGAATGAGCAGTTCTTC. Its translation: CASAQGLAGENEQFF. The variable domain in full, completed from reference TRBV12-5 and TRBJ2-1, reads DARVTQTPRHKVTEMGQEVTMRCQPILGHNTVFWYRQTMMQGLELLAYFRNRAPLDDSGMPKDRFSAEMPDATLATLKIQPSEPRDSAVYFCASAQGLAGENEQFFGPGTRLTVL.

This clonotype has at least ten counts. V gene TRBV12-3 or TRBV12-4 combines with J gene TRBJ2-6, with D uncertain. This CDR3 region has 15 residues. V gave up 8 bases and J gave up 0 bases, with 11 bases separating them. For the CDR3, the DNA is TGTGCCAGCGCCCCCCTATTCTCTGGGGCCAACGTCCTGACTTTC. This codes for CASAPLFSGANVLTF.

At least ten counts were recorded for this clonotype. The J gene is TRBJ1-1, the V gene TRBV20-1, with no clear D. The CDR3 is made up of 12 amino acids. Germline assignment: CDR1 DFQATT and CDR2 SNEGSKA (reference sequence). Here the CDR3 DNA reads TGCAGAATACCCCTGGGGAACACTGAAGCTTTCTTT. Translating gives CRIPLGNTEAFF.

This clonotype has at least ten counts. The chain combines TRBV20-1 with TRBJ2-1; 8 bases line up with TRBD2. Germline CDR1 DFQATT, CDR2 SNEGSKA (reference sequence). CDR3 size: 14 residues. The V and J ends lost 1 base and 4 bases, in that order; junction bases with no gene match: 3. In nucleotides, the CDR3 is TGCAGTGCTAGAGTAGCGGGAACTTACAATGAGCAGTTCTTC. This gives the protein CSARVAGTYNEQFF.

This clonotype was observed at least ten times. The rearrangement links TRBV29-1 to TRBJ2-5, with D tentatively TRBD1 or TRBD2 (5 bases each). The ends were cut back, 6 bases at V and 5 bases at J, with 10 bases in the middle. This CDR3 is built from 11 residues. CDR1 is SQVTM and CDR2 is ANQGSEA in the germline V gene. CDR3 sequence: CSVRDRETQYF. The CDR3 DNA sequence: TGCAGCGTCCGGGACCGGGAGACCCAGTACTTC.

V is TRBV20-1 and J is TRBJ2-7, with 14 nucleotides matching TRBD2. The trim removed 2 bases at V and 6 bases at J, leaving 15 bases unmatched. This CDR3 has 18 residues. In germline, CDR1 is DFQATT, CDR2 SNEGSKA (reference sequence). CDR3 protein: CSARSSSRGLAGVREQYF. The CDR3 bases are TGCAGTGCTAGATCGTCGAGTCGGGGACTAGCGGGAGTTCGCGAGCAGTACTTC.

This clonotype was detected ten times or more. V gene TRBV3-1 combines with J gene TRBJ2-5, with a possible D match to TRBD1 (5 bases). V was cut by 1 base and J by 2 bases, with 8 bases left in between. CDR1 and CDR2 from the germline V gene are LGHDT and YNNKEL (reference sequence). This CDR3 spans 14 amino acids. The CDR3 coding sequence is TGTGCCAGCAGCCAAGGGACAAGTCAAGAGACCCAGTACTTC. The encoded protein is CASSQGTSQETQYF.